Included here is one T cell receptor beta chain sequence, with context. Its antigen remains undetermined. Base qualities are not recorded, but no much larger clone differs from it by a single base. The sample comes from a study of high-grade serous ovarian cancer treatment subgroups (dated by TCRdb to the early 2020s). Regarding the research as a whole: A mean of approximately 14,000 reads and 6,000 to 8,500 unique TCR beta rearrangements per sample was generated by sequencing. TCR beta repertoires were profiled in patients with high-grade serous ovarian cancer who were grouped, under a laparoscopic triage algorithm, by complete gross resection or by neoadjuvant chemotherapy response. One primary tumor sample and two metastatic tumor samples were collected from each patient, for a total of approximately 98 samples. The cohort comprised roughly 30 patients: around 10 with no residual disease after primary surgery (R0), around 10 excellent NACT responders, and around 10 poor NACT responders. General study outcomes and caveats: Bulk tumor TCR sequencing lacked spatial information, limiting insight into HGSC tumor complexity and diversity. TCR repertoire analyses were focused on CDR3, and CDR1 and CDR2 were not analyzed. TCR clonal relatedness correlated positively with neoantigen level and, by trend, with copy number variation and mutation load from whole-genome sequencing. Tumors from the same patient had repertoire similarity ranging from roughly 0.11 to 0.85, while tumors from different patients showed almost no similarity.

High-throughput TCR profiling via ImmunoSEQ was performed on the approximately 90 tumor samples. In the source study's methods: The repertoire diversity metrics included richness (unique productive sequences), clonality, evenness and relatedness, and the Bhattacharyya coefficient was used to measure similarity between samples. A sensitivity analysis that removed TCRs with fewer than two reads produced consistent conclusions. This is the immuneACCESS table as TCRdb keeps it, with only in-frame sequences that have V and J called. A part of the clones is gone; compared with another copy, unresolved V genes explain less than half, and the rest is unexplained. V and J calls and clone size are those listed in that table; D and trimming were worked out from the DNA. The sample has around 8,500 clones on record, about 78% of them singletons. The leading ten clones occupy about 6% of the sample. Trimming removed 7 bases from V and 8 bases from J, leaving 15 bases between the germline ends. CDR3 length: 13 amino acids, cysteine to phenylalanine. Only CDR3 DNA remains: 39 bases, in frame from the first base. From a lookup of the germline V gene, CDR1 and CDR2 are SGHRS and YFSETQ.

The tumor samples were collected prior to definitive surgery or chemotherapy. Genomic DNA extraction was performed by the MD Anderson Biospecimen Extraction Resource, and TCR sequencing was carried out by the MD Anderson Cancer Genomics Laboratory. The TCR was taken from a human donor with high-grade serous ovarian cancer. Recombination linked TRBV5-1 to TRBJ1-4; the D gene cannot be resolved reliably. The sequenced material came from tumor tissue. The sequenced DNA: TGCGCCAGCGGCAGAAATCCAGGAGAAAAACTGTTTTTT. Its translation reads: CASGRNPGEKLFF.